One and the same sample provided the 5 T cell receptor beta chains below, sequenced in a study of shared clonotypes between healthy human individuals. Some clones are missing from TCRdb's copy, which holds only in-frame ones; the method was immunoSEQ multiplex PCR. The sample shows approximately 2,000,000 clones, just over 90% of them seen only once. CD45RO-negative, CCR7-selected cells formed the naive CD8 fraction, which excluded terminally differentiated effector memory CD45RA+ cells. Sequencing used naive CD8+ T cells from PBMCs. These TCRs come from a man aged 18 to 35 in good health. Some clones in this sample may be carry-over from other donors' samples.

The rearrangement uses TRBV28 and TRBJ1-2; D may be TRBD1 (6 bases). Germline CDR1 and CDR2: MDHEN and SYDVKM. V was pared by 5 bases and J by 8 bases, with 21 bases between. The CDR3 covers 15 residues. As DNA, the CDR3 is TGTGCCAGCAGTCCTACAGCGTGGGGGGGCTTAGGCTACACCTTC. Protein: CASSPTAWGGLGYTF.

V and J are TRBV5-6 and TRBJ2-5; weak D call: TRBD1 (7 bases). V lost 6 bases to trimming and J lost 1 base, with 19 bases between them. The CDR3 loop spans 16 amino acids. Germline V gene sequence: CDR1 SGHDT, CDR2 YYEEEE. CDR3 residues: CASNQGGRQGQETQYF. The DNA of the CDR3 is TGTGCCAGCAACCAGGGGGGCCGACAGGGCCAAGAGACCCAGTACTTC. The variable domain in full, completed from reference TRBV5-6 and TRBJ2-5, reads DAGVTQSPTHLIKTRGQQVTLRCSPKSGHDTVSWYQQALGQGPQFIFQYYEEEERQRGNFPDRFSGHQFPNYSSELNVNALLLGDSALYLCASNQGGRQGQETQYFGPGTRLLVL.

The rearrangement uses TRBV29-1 and TRBJ2-5; D gene ambiguous. The length of the CDR3 is 15 residues. Germline CDR1 is SQVTM and CDR2 is ANQGSEA. Trimming took 6 bases from V and 0 from J, leaving 17 bases between them. The CDR3: CSVHKIGPNQETQYF. The CDR3 bases are TGCAGCGTCCACAAGATTGGGCCTAACCAAGAGACCCAGTACTTC.

This clone showed up just once. The rearrangement uses TRBV11-2 and TRBJ2-7; no clear D. Per the germline V gene, CDR1 is SGHAT and CDR2 is FQNNGV. This CDR3 region has 15 residues. The V end lost 2 bases, the J end lost 3 bases, and 14 bases lay between the germline ends. The CDR3 spells CASSLYVPNHYEQYF. CDR3 coding DNA: TGTGCCAGCAGCTTATACGTCCCGAACCACTACGAGCAGTACTTC. The full variable domain, rest sourced from reference TRBV11-2 and TRBJ2-7, is EAGVAQSPRYKIIEKRQSVAFWCNPISGHATLYWYQQILGQGPKLLIQFQNNGVVDDSQLPKDRFSAERLKGVDSTLKIQPAKLEDSAVYLCASSLYVPNHYEQYFGPGTRLTVT.

This chain connects TRBV28 to TRBJ2-3; 9 bases align to TRBD2. The CDR3 loop spans 17 amino acids. Trimming at V came to 5 bases and at J to 3 bases, leaving 12 bases not matched to a gene. Germline V gene sequence: CDR1 MDHEN, CDR2 SYDVKM. CDR3 bases: TGTGCCAGCAGTCCACTCTTGACTAGCGGACGTACAGATACGCAGTATTTT. As protein: CASSPLLTSGRTDTQYF.